This T cell receptor beta chain was sequenced in a study of CD8 T cells in ankylosing spondylitis. On this clonotype itself: Its antigen is as yet unknown.

The CDR3 consists of 13 residues. V lost 9 bases and J 1 base, leaving 9 bases between the germline ends. The germline V gene has CDR1 KGHDR and CDR2 SFDVKD. Making use of molecular barcodes, quantitative 5'-RACE generated TCR beta libraries. TCRdb independently ran MiXCR on the 5' RACE reads; one entry per CDR3 protein. The sample includes fewer than 500,000 distinct CDR3 sequences, more than 25% of them seen just once. Study-wide points: Characteristic, it appeared, of ankylosing spondylitis blood was a TCR beta motif of fewer than 10 highly homologous variants. A subset of motif variants has previously been described in the synovial fluid and blood of reactive arthritis. Matched synovial fluid from ankylosing spondylitis patients was reported to be enriched for disease-linked clones.

The origin of this receptor is a male donor with ankylosing spondylitis. The gene calls are TRBV24-1 and TRBJ2-1; D not resolved. Source material: blood, either unsorted or a sorted T cell fraction (not recorded which). Written as DNA, the CDR3 is TGTGCCACCTCGGCCAGTTCCTACAATGAGCAGTTCTTC. It encodes CATSASSYNEQFF.